These 21 T cell receptor beta chains originate from one sample sequenced in a study of cytomegalovirus exposure and HLA in healthy donors. Primers included in the PCR were 60 Vbeta and 13 Jbeta primers. This table comes from immunoSEQ multiplex PCR, and its TCRdb copy is limited to in-frame clones, with some not included. The data show approximately 180,000 clones, and the top ten clones hold 6.5%. The material sequenced was PBMCs. These receptors all stem from a man aged 30 to 45 in good health and CMV-seronegative.

The chain carries TRBV9 and TRBJ2-3, with unresolved D. V was clipped by 3 bases and J by 1 base, with 9 bases between them. Germline CDR1 reads SGDLS; CDR2 reads YYNGEE. This CDR3 is 14 amino acids long. The CDR3 sequence is CASSAPAGTDTQYF. CDR3 coding DNA: TGTGCCAGCAGCGCCCCCGCGGGCACAGATACGCAGTATTTT.

V and J are TRBV27 and TRBJ1-4; TRBD1 might be the D (5 bases). Trimming pared 3 bases from V and 0 bases from J, leaving 23 bases between. The CDR3 loop spans 20 amino acids. The germline V gene encodes CDR1 MNHEY and CDR2 SMNVEV (reference sequence). The CDR3 DNA reads TGTGCCAGCAGTTTGGGGCTACTCCTTAAGGGGAACACAACTAATGAAAAACTGTTTTTT. Its translation: CASSLGLLLKGNTTNEKLFF.

V and J are TRBV18 and TRBJ1-2, with 7 bases that match TRBD1. The CDR3 runs 15 residues. Germline CDR1 is KGHSH and CDR2 is LQKENI. V shed 2 bases, J shed 0 bases, and the junction held 3 bases outside the gene matches. CDR3 residues: CASSPGTAANYGYTF. The CDR3 coding sequence is TGTGCCAGCTCACCAGGGACAGCCGCTAACTATGGCTACACCTTC.

The chain uses TRBV11-3 and TRBJ2-7; 11 nucleotides align to TRBD2. This CDR3 spans 15 amino acids. CDR1 SGHNT and CDR2 YENEEA come from the germline V gene. J gave up 0 bases and V 5 bases, and 3 bases lay outside the gene matches. The CDR3 sequence is CASSPTSGASYEQYF. CDR3 nucleotides: TGTGCCAGCAGCCCGACTAGCGGGGCCTCCTACGAGCAGTACTTC. Filled out from reference TRBV11-3 and TRBJ2-7, the complete variable domain reads EAGVVQSPRYKIIEKKQPVAFWCNPISGHNTLYWYLQNLGQGPELLIRYENEEAVDDSQLPKDRFSAERLKGVDSTLKIQPAELGDSAVYLCASSPTSGASYEQYFGPGTRLTVT.

The DNA for the CDR3 is TGTGCCAGCAGTCTACAGAGAAGCAATGAGCAGTTCTTC. Translated, it gives CASSLQRSNEQFF. The V call is TRBV5-4, the J call TRBJ2-1; D gene uncertain. The ends were cut back, 5 bases at V and 6 bases at J, with 12 bases in the middle. This CDR3 is built from 13 residues. The V gene's germline CDR1 is SGHNT and CDR2 YYREEE (reference sequence).

V and J are TRBV7-9 and TRBJ1-1; perhaps TRBD1 as D (5 bases). Germline loops: CDR1 SEHNR, CDR2 FQNEAQ (reference sequence). Trimming removed 5 bases at V and 3 bases at J, with 22 bases between. The CDR3 is 17 residues long. In DNA form, the CDR3 reads TGTGCCAGCAGCCCTATACCGGCACAGGTTCGGGACACTGAAGCTTTCTTT. Protein product: CASSPIPAQVRDTEAFF.

The chain is built from TRBV29-1 and TRBJ2-1; TRBD1 is a possible D gene (6 bases). V was shortened by 6 bases and J by 0 bases, with 15 bases between the two germline ends. Germline CDR1 SQVTM, CDR2 ANQGSEA. The CDR3 length is 15 residues. CDR3 sequence: CSVTTGASSYNEQFF. The CDR3 nucleotides read TGCAGCGTCACGACAGGCGCTAGCTCCTACAATGAGCAGTTCTTC.

J is TRBJ1-6 and V is TRBV2; TRBD1 aligns across 7 bases. The CDR3 totals 16 residues. With V trimmed by 5 bases and J by 6 bases, 10 bases remained unmatched. Germline lookup yields CDR1 SNHLY and CDR2 FYNNEI. The CDR3 nucleotides are TGTGCCAGCAGTCCTCAGGGGGGTTCGTTTAATTCACCCCTCCACTTT. Its translation: CASSPQGGSFNSPLHF.

For the CDR3, the DNA is TGTGCCAGTAGTATATCGGAGACCCCGAGCAATCAGCCCCAGCATTTT. Encoded protein: CASSISETPSNQPQHF. The chain is built from TRBV19 and TRBJ1-5, with D hard to call. The germline V and J ends were trimmed by 2 bases and 1 base, with 12 bases remaining between them. The germline CDR1 and CDR2 sequences are LNHDA and SQIVND (reference sequence). The CDR3 loop spans 16 amino acids.

This chain links TRBV25-1 with TRBJ2-5, with TRBD1 identical over 11 bases. V gave up 5 bases and J gave up 5 bases; unmatched junction bases: 4. The CDR3 runs to 14 residues. Germline assignment: CDR1 MGHDK and CDR2 SYGVNS. The CDR3 sequence: CASSNRDRGETQYF. The CDR3 nucleotides read TGTGCCAGCAGTAACCGGGACAGGGGGGAGACCCAGTACTTC.

The J gene is TRBJ1-2, the V gene TRBV9; D gene uncertain. Germline CDR1 and CDR2: SGDLS and YYNGEE. The CDR3 totals 13 residues. The V gene lost 0 bases and the J gene lost 4 bases, with 7 bases spanning the gap. The CDR3 DNA is TGTGCCAGCAGCGTAGGTAGTGCCTATGGCTACACCTTC. Its protein product is CASSVGSAYGYTF.

The V call is TRBV5-6, the J call TRBJ2-7; D is possibly TRBD2 (7 bases). The CDR3 is 17 amino acids. CDR1 SGHDT and CDR2 YYEEEE come from the germline V gene. V gave up 4 bases and J gave up 2 bases, with 22 bases separating them. CDR3 residues: CASSGGASWDSPYEQYF. The CDR3 DNA sequence: TGTGCCAGCAGCGGGGGGGCGTCCTGGGACTCACCCTACGAGCAGTACTTC.

The rearrangement links TRBV5-1 to TRBJ2-1, with 12 bases fitting TRBD2. The CDR3 is 17 residues long. Germline V gives CDR1 SGHRS, CDR2 YFSETQ. V shed 4 bases, J shed 9 bases, and the junction held 14 bases outside the gene matches. This chain's CDR3 is CASSDQGLAGLIGEQFF. CDR3 nucleotides: TGCGCCAGCAGCGATCAGGGACTAGCGGGTCTCATTGGTGAGCAGTTCTTC. Supplemented by reference TRBV5-1 and TRBJ2-1, the full variable domain reads KAGVTQTPRYLIKTRGQQVTLSCSPISGHRSVSWYQQTPGQGLQFLFEYFSETQRNKGNFPGRFSGRQFSNSRSEMNVSTLELGDSALYLCASSDQGLAGLIGEQFFGPGTRLTVL.

The rearrangement uses TRBV10-3 and TRBJ2-7; 9 nucleotides align to TRBD1. Germline assignment: CDR1 ENHRY and CDR2 SYGVKD. With 0 bases clipped from V and 5 bases from J, the junction kept 2 bases outside the gene matches. CDR3 length: 14 residues. The CDR3 DNA follows: TGTGCCATCAGTGAGTCGGACAGGGGAAACGAGCAGTACTTC. Its translation is CAISESDRGNEQYF.

The gene calls are TRBV5-1 and TRBJ2-5, with a weak D call TRBD2 (5 bases). The CDR3 has 12 residues. The germline CDR1 and CDR2 sequences are SGHRS and YFSETQ. The germline V and J ends were trimmed by 4 bases and 5 bases, with 9 bases remaining between them. As DNA, the CDR3 is TGCGCCAGCAGCCCGACGGGGGAGACCCAGTACTTC. Its translation: CASSPTGETQYF.

This sequence joins TRBV10-3 and TRBJ1-6; a possible D gene is TRBD1 (5 bases). The length of the CDR3 is 13 residues. Germline assignment: CDR1 ENHRY and CDR2 SYGVKD. V lost 3 bases and J 9 bases, leaving 9 bases between the germline ends. The CDR3 DNA sequence: TGTGCCATCAGTGAAGGGGTGAGTTCACCCCTCCACTTT. Translating it yields CAISEGVSSPLHF.

V gene TRBV9 combines with J gene TRBJ2-2; the D is unclear. The V end lost 0 bases, the J end lost 6 bases, and 12 bases lay between the germline ends. CDR3 length: 15 residues. CDR1 is SGDLS and CDR2 is YYNGEE in the germline V gene. The CDR3 DNA is TGTGCCAGCAGCGTAGATGACTCCTCCCCCGGGGAGCTGTTTTTT. Amino acids: CASSVDDSSPGELFF.

The chain couples TRBV7-7 to TRBJ2-7, with TRBD2 as a possible D gene (5 bases). V was trimmed by 5 bases and J by 2 bases, leaving 13 bases between them. The CDR3 consists of 14 residues. Germline V gives CDR1 SSHAT, CDR2 FNYEAQ (reference sequence). CDR3 in DNA: TGTGCCAGCAGCCCAAGTACCGGGACCTACGAGCAGTACTTC. Translated, it gives CASSPSTGTYEQYF. Full variable domain (rest looked up from reference TRBV7-7 and TRBJ2-7): GAGVSQSPRYKVTKRGQDVTLRCDPISSHATLYWYQQALGQGPEFLTYFNYEAQPDKSGLPSDRFSAERPEGSISTLTIQRTEQRDSAMYRCASSPSTGTYEQYFGPGTRLTVT.

This rearrangement joins TRBV2 to TRBJ2-7, with 13 bases identical to TRBD2. Germline values: CDR1 SNHLY, CDR2 FYNNEI. J gave up 6 bases and V 7 bases, and 3 bases lay outside the gene matches. This CDR3 region has 13 residues. This chain's CDR3 is CASTRTSGSEQYF. The CDR3 nucleotides read TGTGCCAGCACCCGGACTAGCGGGAGCGAGCAGTACTTC.

The chain is built from TRBV4-1 and TRBJ2-3, with a weak D call TRBD1 (6 bases). The CDR3 contains 18 residues. From germline, CDR1 is MGHRA and CDR2 YSYEKL. Deletions cut 1 base from V and 4 bases from J, with 21 bases between. The CDR3 coding sequence is TGCGCCAGCAGCCAAGGTCGTCCAGGGGCGCGTCCAGCAGATACGCAGTATTTT. Protein sequence: CASSQGRPGARPADTQYF.

J is TRBJ1-1 and V is TRBV5-1; maybe TRBD1 (5 bases). Germline CDR1 reads SGHRS; CDR2 reads YFSETQ. The V gene lost 0 bases and the J gene lost 8 bases, with 8 bases spanning the gap. The CDR3 is 12 amino acids. CDR3 sequence: CASSLGQSEAFF. CDR3 coding DNA: TGCGCCAGCAGCTTGGGACAGAGCGAAGCTTTCTTT.